The text below deals with one TCR beta chain. Its antigen target is currently unknown. The sample holds no much larger clone one base away, and base qualities are not on file. This specimen belongs to a study of OX40 agonist ivuxolimab in advanced cancers. With regard to the full study: The costimulatory receptor OX40 (CD134) was targeted by ivuxolimab, a fully human IgG2 agonistic monoclonal antibody. Intravenous ivuxolimab was administered to patients every 2 weeks at six dose levels: 0.01, 0.1, 0.3, 1.5, 3 and 10 mg/kg. Of the approximately 50 patients in dose escalation, some 20 had hepatocellular carcinoma, some 15 had melanoma, 9 had renal cell carcinoma and 9 had head and neck cancer. In the dose-escalation cohort, 70% to 85% of patients were male, and the mean age was around 60 years with a range of roughly 20 to 85. Prior anti-PD-1, anti-PD-L1 or anti-CTLA-4 therapy was permitted, and 30% to 50% of dose-escalation patients had received checkpoint inhibitors. Partial responses were achieved by three dose-escalation patients, of whom one had hepatocellular carcinoma and two had cutaneous melanoma. The point of sequencing TCRbeta in the periphery was to test whether ivuxolimab changed TCR sequence diversity and drove clonal T-cell expansion. The paper reports the monotherapy dose-escalation portion (N = 52 patients) of the phase I ivuxolimab trial. Overall study results and their limits: The antigen specificity of the peripheral T cells that underwent clonal expansion was not determined. Low levels of normalized T-cell clonal expansion were also seen in some patients who did not respond. Clonal expansion of both CD4+ and CD8+ blood T cells was observed from baseline to week 6 at doses 0.1 to 3.0 mg/kg. In the 0.1-3.0 mg/kg groups, partial responders had among the lowest normalized peripheral clonal expansion, particularly in CD8+ T cells. After ivuxolimab, CD8+ T cells had more expanded clones than CD4+ T cells on average.

To sequence the TCRbeta CDR3 region, genomic DNA was isolated from the sorted cells. The immunoSEQ Assay was used to sequence the TCRbeta CDR3 regions. Held by TCRdb, this immuneACCESS table contains in-frame sequences only and omits some clones. Under half of the omission traces to an unresolved V gene where checked; the cause of the rest is unknown. This sample comprises about 48,000 clones, 91% of them detected only once. The top ten clones comprise 4.9% of the sample. The trial excluded patients who had a history of autoimmune disease or who were on systemic immunosuppression. In every dose cohort, peripheral blood was drawn for TCR sequencing at baseline, cycle 4 day 1, and cycle 7 day 1. The samples were drawn from a first-in-human, open-label, multicenter phase I dose-escalation trial of ivuxolimab. Adults with locally advanced or metastatic melanoma, renal cell, hepatocellular, or head and neck squamous cell carcinoma were enrolled in the trial. CD4+ and CD8+ T cells were sorted separately from peripheral blood before TCR sequencing.

The CDR3 goes from the cysteine to the phenylalanine over 15 residues. The only DNA kept is the CDR3, 45 bases in frame from the first base. Trimming takes 3 bases from V and 1 base from J, and the germline ends sit 12 bases apart. The germline V gene (reference sequence) supplies CDR1 SEHNR and CDR2 FQNEAQ. The sequence is built from TRBV7-9 and TRBJ1-1; the D gene identity is not certain. The sequence was collected from an adult with an advanced solid tumor such as melanoma, head and neck, liver or kidney cancer. Sequencing used CD4+ or CD8+ T cells sorted from blood, obtained in a trial of the OX40 agonist ivuxolimab. CDR3 reads: CASSFREGGNTEAFF. DNA sequence: TGTGCCAGCAGCTTCAGAGAGGGAGGGAACACTGAAGCTTTCTTT.